This TCR beta chain was obtained from a study of radiotherapy plus CTLA-4 blockade in lung cancer. Whole-study context: Objective responses arose in approximately 17% of patients, and approximately 31% experienced disease control.

Ipilimumab-mediated CTLA-4 blockade plus focal radiation was given to patients having chemo-refractory metastatic non-small-cell lung cancer. Regarding the study as a whole: Interferon-beta, together with early blood T cell clone dynamics, reportedly best predicted response. Tumor-derived TCR clones expanded in blood after radiotherapy plus ipilimumab.

The repertoire was sequenced with immunoSEQ multiplex PCR; TCRdb's copy has only in-frame clones and lacks some. The sample has over 95,000 clones, 65% to 85% seen once. V dropped 3 bases and J dropped 8 bases, with 13 bases sitting between them. This CDR3 contains 13 residues. The germline gives CDR1 MDHEN, CDR2 SYDVKM. Notes on this clone: Its antigen is as yet unknown.

The clonotype originates from a human donor with non-small cell lung cancer who had a partial response to radiotherapy plus ipilimumab. Some clones in this sample may be carry-over from other donors' samples. This chain uses TRBV28 with TRBJ1-2, with a weak D call TRBD1 (6 bases). Sequenced here: peripheral blood, sampled from a patient treated with radiotherapy plus ipilimumab. This CDR3 is CASSLQGISGYTF. In DNA, the CDR3 is TGTGCCAGCAGTTTGCAGGGGATAAGCGGCTACACCTTC.